This TCR beta chain was profiled in a study of T cells in localized non-small cell lung cancer. CDR1 and CDR2 (germline): SGHKS, YYEKEE (reference sequence). The CDR3 is 15 amino acids. Between the trimmed V and J ends, which lost 4 bases and 0 bases, there was a span of 14 bases. In the case of this clone: Its antigen remains unidentified.

Overall study results and limits: Appearances in adjacent lung were noted for a median approximately 52 of the top 100 tumor clones. Compared with tumor, uninvolved adjacent lung displayed greater T cell clonality, ranking highest overall.

Some clones are missing from TCRdb's copy, which holds only in-frame ones; the method was immunoSEQ multiplex PCR. The sample holds some 27,000 clones, 88% seen once. The material sequenced was peripheral blood, taken before any cancer treatment. This chain connects TRBV5-5 to TRBJ2-7; D perhaps matches TRBD1 (6 bases). This sequence was found in a female donor older than 55 with stage III squamous cell lung carcinoma. The CDR3 spells CASSPGQRSSYEQYF. In nucleotides, the CDR3 is TGTGCCAGCAGCCCGGGACAAAGGAGCTCCTACGAGCAGTACTTC.